This T cell receptor beta chain was obtained from a study of cytomegalovirus exposure and HLA in healthy donors. General study findings and limits: Among immune exposure information, only CMV serostatus was available. Researchers counted 164 TCR beta chains as cytomegalovirus-associated. DRB1 had the most TCR associations and HLA-C the fewest, a later analysis found, with rates varying by HLA locus.

Primers for the PCR totalled 60 Vbeta and 13 Jbeta. Produced via immunoSEQ multiplex PCR; TCRdb's table is partial and in-frame only. Of 85,000 to 90,000 clones listed, around four fifths are singletons. This CDR3 is 13 amino acids long. Germline V gene sequence: CDR1 SEHNR, CDR2 FQNEAQ (reference sequence). In regard to this clone: What it binds is not known.

The receptor was isolated from a man aged 25 to 40 in good health and CMV-seropositive. J is TRBJ2-5 and V is TRBV7-9; TRBD2 might be the D (7 bases). The J call is uncertain, as TRBJ2-7 better fits the DNA end. The specimen sequenced was PBMCs. The CDR3 DNA is TGTGCCAGCAGCTTACCGGGGGGCCACGAGCAGTACTTC. Amino acid sequence: CASSLPGGHEQYF.